This T cell receptor (beta chain) came from a study of vaccination and CD4 T cells after COVID-19. Study summary: Post-COVID draws came a median approximately 94 days after diagnosis (range 35 to 161). Overlapping SARS-CoV-2, HCoV-NL63, HCoV-OC43 and HCoV-229E spike peptides were used to stimulate cells.

The CDR3 has 17 residues. Looked up from germline, CDR1 is MNHEY and CDR2 is SVGEGT. V shed 8 bases and J 1 base; nucleotides not matched to a gene: 15. Cultured CD4+ T cell DNA was sequenced using the Oncomine TCR Beta short-read assay. TCRdb re-analysed the PCR reads in MiXCR, keeping a single row per CDR3 protein. The sample carries almost 15,000 distinct CDR3 sequences, less than 70% recorded once. With respect to this clonotype: Antigen unknown.

Described treatment: approximately 9-day PBMC culture with coronavirus spike peptide pools or control peptides (ViraFEST assay). This specimen was CD4+ T cells from blood, cultured in vitro, taken before SARS-CoV-2 vaccination. The chain carries TRBV6-2 or TRBV6-3 and TRBJ1-1, with 8 bases matching TRBD1. The sequence was obtained from a human donor who had recovered from COVID-19. The DNA for the CDR3 is TGTGCCAGCTATGATGGCGACAGGGGACCCCGGAACACTGAAGCTTTCTTT. It codes for CASYDGDRGPRNTEAFF.